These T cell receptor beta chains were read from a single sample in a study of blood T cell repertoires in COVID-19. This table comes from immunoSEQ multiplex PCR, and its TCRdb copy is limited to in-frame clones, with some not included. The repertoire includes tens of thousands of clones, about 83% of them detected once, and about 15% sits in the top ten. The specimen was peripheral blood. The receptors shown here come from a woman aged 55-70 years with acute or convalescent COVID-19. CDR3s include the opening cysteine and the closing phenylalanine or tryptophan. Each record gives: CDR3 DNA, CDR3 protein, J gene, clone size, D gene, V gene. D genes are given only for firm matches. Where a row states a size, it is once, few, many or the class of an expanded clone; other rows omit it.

CDR3nt: TGTGCCAGCAGCGTGGGACAGGGAGATTACTATGGCTACACCTTC; CDR3aa: CASSVGQGDYYGYTF; j_gene: TRBJ1-2; abundance: -; d_gene: TRBD1; v_gene: TRBV5-4
CDR3nt: TGTGCCACCAGTGGGACAGGGGCTCTCAATCAGCCCCAGCATTTT; CDR3aa: CATSGTGALNQPQHF; j_gene: TRBJ1-5; abundance: -; d_gene: TRBD1; v_gene: TRBV24-1
CDR3nt: TGTGCCAGCAGTTACTCTTCGGGGTCTGGGCAGCCCCAGCATTTT; CDR3aa: CASSYSSGSGQPQHF; j_gene: TRBJ1-5; abundance: -; d_gene: -; v_gene: TRBV6-2/TRBV6-3
CDR3nt: TGTGCCAGCTCTCAAGACAGGTCGGCTGGAAACACCATATATTTT; CDR3aa: CASSQDRSAGNTIYF; j_gene: TRBJ1-3; abundance: -; d_gene: -; v_gene: TRBV18
CDR3nt: TGTGCCAGCAGTGCGCCACAGGGGGCGGGGACTGAAGCTTTCTTT; CDR3aa: CASSAPQGAGTEAFF; j_gene: TRBJ1-1; abundance: -; d_gene: TRBD1; v_gene: TRBV27
CDR3nt: TGTGCCAGCAGCCCCCTCGGGGGGTACTATGGCTACACCTTC; CDR3aa: CASSPLGGYYGYTF; j_gene: TRBJ1-2; abundance: -; d_gene: -; v_gene: TRBV7-2
CDR3nt: TGTGCCAGCAGAACCTGGGGGGGAGATTCACCCCTCCACTTT; CDR3aa: CASRTWGGDSPLHF; j_gene: TRBJ1-6; abundance: few; d_gene: -; v_gene: TRBV27
CDR3nt: TGCAGCGTGACAGGGGGCCTCGACACTGAAGCTTTCTTT; CDR3aa: CSVTGGLDTEAFF; j_gene: TRBJ1-1; abundance: -; d_gene: TRBD1; v_gene: TRBV29-1
CDR3nt: TGTGCCACCAGTGATTTATATCGGCAGGGGGGACCGCGGGCTACGCAGTATTTT; CDR3aa: CATSDLYRQGGPRATQYF; j_gene: TRBJ2-3; abundance: -; d_gene: -; v_gene: TRBV24-1
CDR3nt: TGTGCCAGCAGCTTAGCGGCAGGGCCTGGGGCCAACGTCCTGACTTTC; CDR3aa: CASSLAAGPGANVLTF; j_gene: TRBJ2-6; abundance: few; d_gene: -; v_gene: TRBV7-8
CDR3nt: TGTGCCAGTAGTCAAGCGGGGAGGGAGGGTACGCAGTATTTT; CDR3aa: CASSQAGREGTQYF; j_gene: TRBJ2-3; abundance: few; d_gene: TRBD2; v_gene: TRBV19
CDR3nt: TGCGCCAGCAGCTTGGAGTTCAGTGGCTACACCTTC; CDR3aa: CASSLEFSGYTF; j_gene: TRBJ1-2; abundance: -; d_gene: -; v_gene: TRBV5-1
CDR3nt: TGCGCCAGCAGCTCCGGACTAGCGGTTAGCACAGATACGCAGTATTTT; CDR3aa: CASSSGLAVSTDTQYF; j_gene: TRBJ2-3; abundance: -; d_gene: TRBD2; v_gene: TRBV5-1
CDR3nt: TGCGCCAGCAGCTTGGCTCTTTCGGCGGGGGCCTACACAGATACGCAGTATTTT; CDR3aa: CASSLALSAGAYTDTQYF; j_gene: TRBJ2-3; abundance: -; d_gene: -; v_gene: TRBV5-1
CDR3nt: TGTGCCAGCAGCTTGGTAGGGGGCCCGGCGAACACCGGGGAGCTGTTTTTT; CDR3aa: CASSLVGGPANTGELFF; j_gene: TRBJ2-2; abundance: -; d_gene: TRBD1; v_gene: TRBV5-4